The 25 T cell receptor beta chains listed next were all sequenced from one sample in a study of T cell changes during pregnancy in multiple sclerosis. Sequenced by immunoSEQ multiplex PCR; TCRdb stores in-frame clones only, minus some. The sample contains some 41,000 clones, 90% of which appear only once. This material consisted of CD8+ T cells from peripheral blood mononuclear cells, taken in the first trimester of pregnancy. The receptors derive from a female donor with multiple sclerosis, enrolled in a pregnancy study.

The chain links TRBV6-1 to TRBJ1-5; D is ambiguous. The CDR3 consists of 13 residues. Between the trimmed V and J ends, which lost 3 bases and 7 bases, there was a span of 10 bases. Per the germline V gene, CDR1 is MNHNS and CDR2 is SASEGT. CDR3 DNA sequence: TGTGCCAGCAGTGAGGTTCAGAGGCAGCCCCAGCATTTT. Encoded protein: CASSEVQRQPQHF.

CDR3 residues: CASSLAQGASYGYTF. The CDR3 DNA follows: TGTGCCAGCAGCTTAGCCCAGGGGGCATCGTATGGCTACACCTTC. The V and J genes are TRBV11-2 and TRBJ1-2; the match to TRBD1 covers 8 bases. The junction had 6 bases not matched to a gene; V was cut back by 1 base and J by 5 bases. Per germline, CDR1 SGHAT and CDR2 FQNNGV. This CDR3 contains 15 residues.

Here the CDR3 reads CASSEIGLAGGTDTQYF. The CDR3 DNA follows: TGTGCCAGCAGTGAAATTGGACTAGCGGGAGGTACAGATACGCAGTATTTT. This chain uses TRBV2 with TRBJ2-3; 14 bases align to TRBD2. The CDR3 spans 17 residues. Germline trimming cut 2 bases from V and 3 bases from J; bases unmatched to any gene: 4. Germline values: CDR1 SNHLY, CDR2 FYNNEI. Supplemented by reference TRBV2 and TRBJ2-3, the full variable domain reads EPEVTQTPSHQVTQMGQEVILRCVPISNHLYFYWYRQILGQKVEFLVSFYNNEISEKSEIFDDQFSVERPDGSNFTLKIRSTKLEDSAMYFCASSEIGLAGGTDTQYFGPGTRLTVL.

Here the CDR3 DNA reads TGTGCCAGCAGCCACTACCACGAGCAGTACTTC. It specifies CASSHYHEQYF. V and J are TRBV4-2 and TRBJ2-7; D not resolved. Germline lookup yields CDR1 LGHNA and CDR2 YNFKEQ. The CDR3 is 11 amino acids. Trimming took off 3 bases at V and 5 bases at J, with 5 bases between the two ends.

The CDR3 DNA reads TGTGCCAGCAGCTCCGGACACGGACTAGCGGGGGGGCTGGTCAAAAACATTCAGTACTTC. Protein: CASSSGHGLAGGLVKNIQYF. V is TRBV13 and J is TRBJ2-4; 15 bases map to TRBD2. Per the germline V gene, CDR1 is PRHDT and CDR2 is FYEKMQ (reference sequence). V shed 4 bases and J 3 bases; nucleotides not matched to a gene: 13. CDR3 size: 20 residues. Full variable domain (missing parts from reference TRBV13 and TRBJ2-4): AAGVIQSPRHLIKEKRETATLKCYPIPRHDTVYWYQQGPGQDPQFLISFYEKMQSDKGSIPDRFSAQQFSDYHSELNMSSLELGDSALYFCASSSGHGLAGGLVKNIQYFGAGTRLSVL.

The chain joins TRBV11-2 to TRBJ1-1; no firm D call. The CDR3 contains 14 residues. Deletions cut 4 bases from V and 1 base from J, with 10 bases between. CDR1 SGHAT and CDR2 FQNNGV come from the germline V gene. The CDR3: CASSSGLSNTEAFF. CDR3 DNA: TGTGCCAGCAGCTCCGGACTCTCGAACACTGAAGCTTTCTTT.

The rearrangement joins TRBV27 to TRBJ1-1; D gene uncertain. The V gene's germline CDR1 is MNHEY and CDR2 SMNVEV (reference sequence). V was pared by 0 bases and J by 1 base, with 9 bases between. CDR3 length: 15 amino acids. The chain's CDR3 is CASSLSPGPNTEAFF. In DNA form, the CDR3 reads TGTGCCAGCAGTTTATCTCCAGGTCCGAACACTGAAGCTTTCTTT.

The gene calls are TRBV19 and TRBJ2-4; 14 bases are a match to TRBD2. The CDR3 covers 16 residues. Looked up from germline, CDR1 is LNHDA and CDR2 is SQIVND (reference sequence). J gave up 0 bases and V 8 bases, and 3 bases lay outside the gene matches. The CDR3 is CASAGTSGGAKNIQYF. The CDR3, as DNA: TGTGCCAGTGCCGGGACTAGCGGGGGAGCCAAAAACATTCAGTACTTC.

The CDR3 DNA sequence: TGTGCCAGCAGTTTTTTTGCGGGAGGCTACAATGAGCAGTTCTTC. Amino acid sequence: CASSFFAGGYNEQFF. The chain joins TRBV27 to TRBJ2-1, with TRBD2 matching 8 bases. V lost 3 bases to trimming and J lost 3 bases; unmatched junction nucleotides: 4. The CDR3 totals 15 residues. Germline V lookup: CDR1 MNHEY, CDR2 SMNVEV (reference sequence).

The genes are TRBV6-4 and TRBJ1-3; D unresolved. Germline CDR1 reads MRHNA; CDR2 reads SNTAGT. The V and J ends lost 0 bases and 4 bases respectively, with 10 bases between them. The CDR3 is made up of 15 amino acids. CDR3 residues: CASSDSQASGNTIYF. The CDR3 DNA is TGTGCCAGCAGTGACTCGCAGGCTTCAGGAAACACCATATATTTT.

This chain connects TRBV5-1 to TRBJ2-1; the D gene is possibly TRBD1 (6 bases). CDR1 is SGHRS and CDR2 is YFSETQ in the germline V gene. V lost 0 bases and J lost 5, with 9 bases in between. The CDR3 consists of 14 residues. CDR3 sequence: CASSLGRTDNEQFF. The CDR3, as DNA: TGCGCCAGCAGCTTGGGAAGGACAGACAATGAGCAGTTCTTC.

The rearrangement uses TRBV5-1 and TRBJ2-2; weak D call: TRBD2 (5 bases). Trimming left V 9 bases short and J 3 bases short, with 9 bases between. Germline V gene lookup returns CDR1 SGHRS and CDR2 YFSETQ. There are 12 residues in the CDR3. The CDR3 loop is CATPRDTGELFF. The CDR3 DNA is TGCGCCACCCCGAGGGACACCGGGGAGCTGTTTTTT.

This chain connects TRBV5-1 to TRBJ2-5, with 8 bases matching TRBD2. With 3 bases clipped from V and 5 bases from J, the junction kept 12 bases outside the gene matches. Germline loops: CDR1 SGHRS, CDR2 YFSETQ. The length of the CDR3 is 16 residues. The CDR3 region has the DNA TGCGCCAGCAGCTGGTCTTTAGCGGGATCTTATGAGACCCAGTACTTC. This sequence encodes CASSWSLAGSYETQYF.

The chain uses TRBV29-1 and TRBJ2-3; tentative D call: TRBD1 (6 bases). Trimming cost V 7 bases and J 2 bases, with 16 bases left between them. Germline V gene sequence: CDR1 SQVTM, CDR2 ANQGSEA. The CDR3 extends over 14 amino acids. The CDR3 region is CSGGLGADTDTQYF. CDR3 nucleotides: TGCAGCGGGGGGCTAGGGGCGGACACAGATACGCAGTATTTT.

The V call is TRBV6-1, the J call TRBJ1-5; 7 nucleotides line up with TRBD1. The trim removed 0 bases at V and 0 bases at J, leaving 5 bases unmatched. CDR1 MNHNS and CDR2 SASEGT come from the germline V gene. The CDR3 has 17 residues. For the CDR3, the DNA is TGTGCCAGCAGTGAAGCCAAAAGGACAGGTAGCAATCAGCCCCAGCATTTT. Protein product: CASSEAKRTGSNQPQHF.

This sequence joins TRBV7-2 and TRBJ2-7, with TRBD2 as a possible D gene (6 bases). Per germline, CDR1 SGHTA and CDR2 FQGNSA. There are 14 residues in the CDR3. V lost 6 bases to trimming and J lost 4 bases, with 16 bases between them. CDR3 in amino acids: CASRSPEEGYEQYF. CDR3 bases: TGTGCCAGCAGGAGCCCCGAGGAGGGATACGAGCAGTACTTC.

This CDR3 reads CASSRTGSDYEQYF. The CDR3 DNA sequence: TGTGCCAGCAGCCGTACAGGGTCGGACTACGAGCAGTACTTC. The rearrangement uses TRBV5-4 and TRBJ2-7; possibly TRBD1 for D (6 bases). Germline assignment: CDR1 SGHNT and CDR2 YYREEE (reference sequence). The CDR3 extends over 14 amino acids. V was shortened by 4 bases and J by 3 bases, with 14 bases between the two germline ends.

The chain carries TRBV7-8 and TRBJ1-5, with unresolved D. CDR3 length: 16 residues. V lost 3 bases to trimming and J lost 2 bases, with 14 bases between them. Germline V lookup: CDR1 SGHVS, CDR2 FQNEAQ. The CDR3 sequence: CASSLMGRSGNQPQHF. CDR3 nucleotide sequence: TGTGCCAGCAGCTTGATGGGCAGGTCGGGCAATCAGCCCCAGCATTTT.

DNA for the CDR3: TGCAGTGCCCCGTATTATACTGAAGCTTTCTTT. Translated: CSAPYYTEAFF. The chain has TRBV20-1 and TRBJ1-1; D remains unclear. V gave up 6 bases and J gave up 5 bases, with 10 bases separating them. Germline V CDR1 and CDR2: DFQATT, SNEGSKA (reference sequence). This CDR3 has 11 residues.

The CDR3 protein is CASSLEVSANFQETQYF. Here the CDR3 DNA reads TGTGCCAGCAGCTTGGAGGTTAGCGCTAACTTCCAAGAGACCCAGTACTTC. The chain combines TRBV5-4 with TRBJ2-5; maybe TRBD2 (5 bases). This CDR3 contains 17 residues. The V end lost 0 bases, the J end lost 1 base, and 16 bases lay between the germline ends. CDR1 is SGHNT, CDR2 YYREEE, per germline (reference sequence). Variable domain in full (rest from reference TRBV5-4 and TRBJ2-5): ETGVTQSPTHLIKTRGQQVTLRCSSQSGHNTVSWYQQALGQGPQFIFQYYREEENGRGNFPPRFSGLQFPNYSSELNVNALELDDSALYLCASSLEVSANFQETQYFGPGTRLLVL.

This sequence joins TRBV11-2 and TRBJ2-4, with D possibly matching TRBD1 (6 bases). Trimming took 5 bases from V and 5 from J, leaving 19 bases between them. In germline, CDR1 is SGHAT, CDR2 FQNNGV. CDR3 length: 16 residues. The CDR3 protein is CASSPPGTFFENIQYF. In DNA form, the CDR3 reads TGTGCCAGCAGCCCTCCCGGGACATTCTTCGAAAACATTCAGTACTTC.

The genes are TRBV2 and TRBJ2-1; the D gene is possibly TRBD1 (6 bases). The CDR3 sequence is 16 residues long. Germline CDR1 and CDR2: SNHLY and FYNNEI. Between the trimmed V and J ends, which lost 3 bases and 3 bases, there was a span of 15 bases. DNA for the CDR3: TGTGCCAGCAGTGAGCTGGCCAGGGGCCGCTACAATGAGCAGTTCTTC. Amino acid sequence: CASSELARGRYNEQFF.

The V call is TRBV27, the J call TRBJ2-1; the match to TRBD2 covers 8 bases. This CDR3 has 15 residues. Germline CDR1 is MNHEY and CDR2 is SMNVEV (reference sequence). Trimming removed 5 bases from V and 6 bases from J; junction bases left unmatched: 9. CDR3 protein: CASSPSGGPGNEQFF. As DNA, the CDR3 is TGTGCCAGCAGTCCCTCGGGGGGGCCGGGCAATGAGCAGTTCTTC.

J is TRBJ2-7 and V is TRBV11-3; perhaps TRBD2 as D (7 bases). Deletions cut 5 bases from V and 6 bases from J, with 14 bases between. In germline, CDR1 is SGHNT, CDR2 YENEEA. The CDR3 sequence is 13 residues long. The CDR3 loop reads CASSSGTSGEQYF. CDR3 nucleotide sequence: TGTGCCAGCAGCAGCGGGACATCGGGCGAGCAGTACTTC.

This rearrangement joins TRBV6-1 to TRBJ2-7, with 9 bases aligning to TRBD1. With V trimmed by 4 bases and J by 3 bases, 4 bases remained unmatched. The germline gives CDR1 MNHNS, CDR2 SASEGT. The CDR3 covers 14 residues. The CDR3 bases are TGTGCCAGCAGTGTCGGACAGGGGATCTACGAGCAGTACTTC. Its translation is CASSVGQGIYEQYF.